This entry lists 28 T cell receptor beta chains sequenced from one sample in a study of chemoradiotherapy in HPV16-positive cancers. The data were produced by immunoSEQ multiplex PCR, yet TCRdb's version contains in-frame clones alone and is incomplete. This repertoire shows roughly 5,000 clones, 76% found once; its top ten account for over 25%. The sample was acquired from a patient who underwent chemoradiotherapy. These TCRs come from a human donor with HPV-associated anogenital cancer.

The CDR3 DNA reads as TGTGCCAGCAGCTTACGGGATCCGGGGGTCTACACCTTC. Translation gives CASSLRDPGVYTF. The rearrangement joins TRBV11-3 to TRBJ1-2; D possibly corresponds to TRBD1 (5 bases). Looked up from germline, CDR1 is SGHNT and CDR2 is YENEEA. This CDR3 region has 13 residues. V dropped 2 bases and J dropped 10 bases, with 14 bases sitting between them.

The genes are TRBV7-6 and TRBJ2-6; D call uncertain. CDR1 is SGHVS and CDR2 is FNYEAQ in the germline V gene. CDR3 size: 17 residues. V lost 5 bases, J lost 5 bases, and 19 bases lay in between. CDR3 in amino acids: CASSKGNSQSRANVLTF. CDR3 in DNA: TGTGCCAGCAGCAAAGGTAACTCACAAAGTCGGGCCAACGTCCTGACTTTC.

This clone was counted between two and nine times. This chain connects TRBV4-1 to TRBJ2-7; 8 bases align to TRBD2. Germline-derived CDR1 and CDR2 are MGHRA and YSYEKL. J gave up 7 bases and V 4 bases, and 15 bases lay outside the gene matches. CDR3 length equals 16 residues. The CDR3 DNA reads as TGCGCCAGCAGCCCCGGAGTGAGTAGCGGGGCCGGGGAGCAGTACTTC. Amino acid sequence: CASSPGVSSGAGEQYF.

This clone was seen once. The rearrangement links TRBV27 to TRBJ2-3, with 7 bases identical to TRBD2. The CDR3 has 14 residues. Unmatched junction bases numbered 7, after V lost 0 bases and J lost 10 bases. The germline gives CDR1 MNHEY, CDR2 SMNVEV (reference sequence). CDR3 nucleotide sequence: TGTGCCAGCAGTTTATCCCGGTGGGGGGGAGCGCAGTATTTT. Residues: CASSLSRWGGAQYF.

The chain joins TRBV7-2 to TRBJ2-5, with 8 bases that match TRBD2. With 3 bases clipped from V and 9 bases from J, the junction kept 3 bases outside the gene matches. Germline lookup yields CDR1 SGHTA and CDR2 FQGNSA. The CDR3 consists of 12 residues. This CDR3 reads CASSFNSGAQYF. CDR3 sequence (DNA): TGTGCCAGCAGCTTCAATAGCGGGGCCCAGTACTTC.

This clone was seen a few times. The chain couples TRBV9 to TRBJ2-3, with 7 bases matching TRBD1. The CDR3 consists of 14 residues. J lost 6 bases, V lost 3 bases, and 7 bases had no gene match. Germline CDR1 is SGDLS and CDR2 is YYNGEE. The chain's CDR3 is CASSGGQYFDTQYF. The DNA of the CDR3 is TGTGCCAGCAGCGGGGGACAGTACTTCGATACGCAGTATTTT.

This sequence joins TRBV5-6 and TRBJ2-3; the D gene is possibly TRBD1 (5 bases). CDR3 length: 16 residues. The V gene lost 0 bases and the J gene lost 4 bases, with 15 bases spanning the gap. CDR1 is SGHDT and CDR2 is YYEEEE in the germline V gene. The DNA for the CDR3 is TGTGCCAGCAGCTTGGTAACAGGTCTCAACCCAGATACGCAGTATTTT. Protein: CASSLVTGLNPDTQYF.

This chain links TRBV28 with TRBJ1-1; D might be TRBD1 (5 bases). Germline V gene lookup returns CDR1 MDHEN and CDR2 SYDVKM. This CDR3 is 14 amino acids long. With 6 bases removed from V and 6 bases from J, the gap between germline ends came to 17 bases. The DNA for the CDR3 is TGTGCCAGCAGACTCCTTCAGGGTATCGCTGAAGCTTTCTTT. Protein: CASRLLQGIAEAFF.

The CDR3 sequence: CASRDTQFSYGYTF. DNA for the CDR3: TGCGCCAGCAGGGACACGCAGTTTTCCTATGGCTACACCTTC. The chain links TRBV5-1 to TRBJ1-2, with TRBD1 as a possible D gene (5 bases). This CDR3 spans 14 amino acids. Trimming removed 5 bases from V and 4 bases from J, with 15 bases in between. The germline gives CDR1 SGHRS, CDR2 YFSETQ.

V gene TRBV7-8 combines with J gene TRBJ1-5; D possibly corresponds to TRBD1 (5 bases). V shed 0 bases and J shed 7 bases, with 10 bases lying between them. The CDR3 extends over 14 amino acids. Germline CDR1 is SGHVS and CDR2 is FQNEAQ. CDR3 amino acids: CASSLARAGQPQHF. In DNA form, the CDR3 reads TGTGCCAGCAGCTTAGCCAGGGCAGGACAGCCCCAGCATTTT. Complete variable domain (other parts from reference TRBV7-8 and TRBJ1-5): GAGVSQSPRYKVAKRGQDVALRCDPISGHVSLFWYQQALGQGPEFLTYFQNEAQLDKSGLPSDRFFAERPEGSVSTLKIQRTQQEDSAVYLCASSLARAGQPQHFGDGTRLSIL.

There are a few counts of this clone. The CDR3 DNA is TGTGCCAGCAGCCTCATTAGCGGGCCCCCTTACGAGCAGTACTTC. Residues: CASSLISGPPYEQYF. The V gene is TRBV7-9, the J gene TRBJ2-7; 7 positions agree with TRBD2. Trimming removed 5 bases from V and 4 bases from J; junction bases left unmatched: 11. There are 15 residues in the CDR3. CDR1 SEHNR and CDR2 FQNEAQ come from the germline V gene (reference sequence).

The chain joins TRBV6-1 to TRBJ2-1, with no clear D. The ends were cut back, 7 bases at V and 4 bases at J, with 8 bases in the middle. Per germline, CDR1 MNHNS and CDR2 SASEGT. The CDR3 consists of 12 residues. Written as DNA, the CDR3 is TGTGCCAGCAATTACGGGTACAATGAGCAGTTCTTC. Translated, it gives CASNYGYNEQFF.

CDR3 in DNA: TGTGCCAGCAGTTTTGCGTACGGGGGGCCTTCCTACGAGCAGTACGTC. Its protein is CASSFAYGGPSYEQYV. The chain carries TRBV28 and TRBJ2-7; a weak D match, TRBD2 (7 bases). The CDR3 loop spans 16 amino acids. Germline CDR1 and CDR2: MDHEN and SYDVKM. The V and J ends lost 3 bases and 1 base respectively, with 16 bases between them.

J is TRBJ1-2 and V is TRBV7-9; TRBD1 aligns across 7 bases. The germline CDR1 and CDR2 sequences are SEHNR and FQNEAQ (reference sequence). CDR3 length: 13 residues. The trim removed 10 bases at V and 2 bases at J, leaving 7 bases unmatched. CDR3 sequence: CATLSGGNYGYTF. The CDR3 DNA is TGTGCCACCTTGTCAGGGGGGAACTATGGCTACACCTTC.

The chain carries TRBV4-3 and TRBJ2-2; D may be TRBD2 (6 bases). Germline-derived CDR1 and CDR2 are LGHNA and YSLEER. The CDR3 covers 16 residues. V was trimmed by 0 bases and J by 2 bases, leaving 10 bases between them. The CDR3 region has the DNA TGCGCCAGCAGCCAAGACTGGACTAACAACACCGGGGAGCTGTTTTTT. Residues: CASSQDWTNNTGELFF.

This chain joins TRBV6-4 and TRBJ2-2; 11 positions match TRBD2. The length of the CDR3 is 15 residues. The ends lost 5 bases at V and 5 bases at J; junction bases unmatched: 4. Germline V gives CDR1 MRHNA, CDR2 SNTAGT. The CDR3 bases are TGTGCCAGCAGTCTTACTAGCGGGAGAACCGGGGAGCTGTTTTTT. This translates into CASSLTSGRTGELFF.

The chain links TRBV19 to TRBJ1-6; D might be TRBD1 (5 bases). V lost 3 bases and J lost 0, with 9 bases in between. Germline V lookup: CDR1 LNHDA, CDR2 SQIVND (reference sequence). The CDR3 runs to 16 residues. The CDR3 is CASSIGGVSYNSPLHF. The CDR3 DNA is TGTGCCAGTAGTATCGGAGGGGTCTCCTATAATTCACCCCTCCACTTT. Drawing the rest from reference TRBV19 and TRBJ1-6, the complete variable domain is DGGITQSPKYLFRKEGQNVTLSCEQNLNHDAMYWYRQDPGQGLRLIYYSQIVNDFQKGDIAEGYSVSREKKESFPLTVTSAQKNPTAFYLCASSIGGVSYNSPLHFGNGTRLTVT.

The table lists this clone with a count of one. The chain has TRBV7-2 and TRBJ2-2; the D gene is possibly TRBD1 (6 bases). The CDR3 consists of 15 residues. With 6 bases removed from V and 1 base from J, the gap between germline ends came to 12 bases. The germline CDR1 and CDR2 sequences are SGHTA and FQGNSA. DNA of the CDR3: TGTGCCAGCAGAACGGGCAGGGGGAACACCGGGGAGCTGTTTTTT. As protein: CASRTGRGNTGELFF. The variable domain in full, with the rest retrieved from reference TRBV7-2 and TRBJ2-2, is GAGVSQSPSNKVTEKGKDVELRCDPISGHTALYWYRQSLGQGLEFLIYFQGNSAPDKSGLPSDRFSAERTGGSVSTLTIQRTQQEDSAVYLCASRTGRGNTGELFFGEGSRLTVL.

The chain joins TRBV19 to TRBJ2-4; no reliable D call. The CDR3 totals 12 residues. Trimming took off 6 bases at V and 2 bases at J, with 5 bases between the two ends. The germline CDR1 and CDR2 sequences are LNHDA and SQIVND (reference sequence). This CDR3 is CASRGTKNIQYF. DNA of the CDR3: TGTGCCAGTAGGGGGACCAAAAACATTCAGTACTTC.

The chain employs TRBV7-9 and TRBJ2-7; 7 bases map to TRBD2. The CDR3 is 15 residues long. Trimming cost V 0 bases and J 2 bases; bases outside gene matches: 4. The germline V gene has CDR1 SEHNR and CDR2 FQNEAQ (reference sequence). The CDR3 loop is CASSLAAGSTYEQYV. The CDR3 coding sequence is TGTGCCAGCAGCTTAGCAGCGGGGTCCACCTACGAGCAGTACGTC.

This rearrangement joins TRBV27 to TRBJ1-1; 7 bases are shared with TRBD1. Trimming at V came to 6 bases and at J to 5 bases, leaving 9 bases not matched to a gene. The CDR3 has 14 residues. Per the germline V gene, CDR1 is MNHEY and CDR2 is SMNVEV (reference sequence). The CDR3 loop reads CASSPATGETEAFF. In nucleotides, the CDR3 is TGTGCCAGCAGCCCAGCCACAGGGGAAACTGAAGCTTTCTTT.

CDR3 DNA sequence: TGTGCCAGCTCACCATCCGGGGGCCAGTCCTACGAGCAGTACTTC. Translation gives CASSPSGGQSYEQYF. This sequence joins TRBV18 and TRBJ2-7; D could derive from TRBD1 or TRBD2 (6 bases each). The CDR3 has 15 residues. Germline V lookup: CDR1 KGHSH, CDR2 LQKENI. Trimming took 2 bases from V and 1 from J, leaving 12 bases between them.

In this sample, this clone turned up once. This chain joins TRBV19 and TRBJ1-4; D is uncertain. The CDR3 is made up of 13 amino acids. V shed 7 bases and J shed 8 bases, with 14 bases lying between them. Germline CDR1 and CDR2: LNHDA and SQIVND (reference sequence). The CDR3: CASTGRVGEKLFF. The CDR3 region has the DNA TGTGCCAGTACGGGAAGGGTTGGGGAAAAACTGTTTTTT.

For the CDR3, the DNA is TGCGCCAGCAGCCAAGACCAGAGGTGCGGACGCGGGCTGTTTTTT. Its translation: CASSQDQRCGRGLFF. This chain links TRBV4-3 with TRBJ1-4; no definite D call. Trimming shortened V by 0 bases and J by 14 bases, and 19 bases separated the two germline ends. This CDR3 contains 15 residues. From germline, CDR1 is LGHNA and CDR2 YSLEER.

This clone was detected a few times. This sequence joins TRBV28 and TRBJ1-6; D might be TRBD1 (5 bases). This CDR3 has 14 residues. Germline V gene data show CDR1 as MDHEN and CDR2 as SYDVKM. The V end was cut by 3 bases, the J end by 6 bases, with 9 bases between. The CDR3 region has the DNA TGTGCCAGCAGTTTTGCGGGGGGTAATTCACCCCTCCACTTT. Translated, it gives CASSFAGGNSPLHF.

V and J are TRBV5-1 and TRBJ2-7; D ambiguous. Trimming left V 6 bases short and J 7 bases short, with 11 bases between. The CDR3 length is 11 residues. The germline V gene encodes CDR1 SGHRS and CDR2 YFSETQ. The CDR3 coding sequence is TGCGCCAGCAACTATAACGGGGAGCAGTACTTC. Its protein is CASNYNGEQYF.

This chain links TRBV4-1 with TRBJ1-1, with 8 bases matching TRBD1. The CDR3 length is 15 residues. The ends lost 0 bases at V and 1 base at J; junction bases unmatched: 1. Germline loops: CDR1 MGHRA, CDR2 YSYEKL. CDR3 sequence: CASSQEDRANTEAFF. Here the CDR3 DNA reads TGCGCCAGCAGCCAAGAGGACAGGGCGAACACTGAAGCTTTCTTT.

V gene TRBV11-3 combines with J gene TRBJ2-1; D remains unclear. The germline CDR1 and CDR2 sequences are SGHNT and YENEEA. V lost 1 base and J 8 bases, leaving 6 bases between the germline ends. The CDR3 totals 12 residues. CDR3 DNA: TGTGCCAGCAGCTTAGTAGTTCATGAGCAGTTCTTC. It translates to CASSLVVHEQFF.